This T cell receptor (beta chain) was profiled in a study of T cell responses to AZD1222 COVID-19 vaccine. About this clone itself: The antigen is undetermined.

Sequencing was performed with immunoSEQ multiplex PCR; in TCRdb, only in-frame clones are kept and a portion is missing. The sample contains about 140,000 clones, roughly 93% of which appear only once. Study-wide findings and caveats: White British donors predominated, females outnumbered males, and clonal diversity was possibly underestimated. After the peak T cell response, and only then, were repertoires sampled. Close to half of all spike-specific TCRs reportedly target regions of the variants that are unmutated. Spike-wide coverage was observed for vaccine-associated CD4 TCRs, with dominant responses at 160-218 and 743-854.

Here the sequenced sample was peripheral blood, taken on day 0 of MenACWY control vaccination. The TCR originated in an adult in good health.

The DNA of the CDR3 is TGTGCCAGCAGCTCCCCAGGAAGTTACAATGAGCAGTTCTTC. Translated, it gives CASSSPGSYNEQFF. The chain combines TRBV11-3 with TRBJ2-1, with D uncertain. The V gene lost 4 bases and the J gene lost 4 bases, with 11 bases spanning the gap. The CDR3 contains 14 residues. Germline CDR1 and CDR2: SGHNT and YENEEA.